The 19 T cell receptor beta chains in this list originate from one sample, sequenced in a study of T cells after yellow fever vaccination. TCRdb fed the 5' RACE reads into MiXCR, producing one record per CDR3 protein. The repertoire includes about 220,000 distinct CDR3 sequences, approximately 3.3% of them detected once, and 3.2% sits in the top ten. The material was CD4+ T cells sorted from PBMCs, obtained 10 days after the yellow fever booster vaccination. Receptors originate from a young man who received the YFV17D yellow fever vaccine.

The genes are TRBV2 and TRBJ2-3, with TRBD1 identical over 7 bases. Germline CDR1 SNHLY, CDR2 FYNNEI. V lost 7 bases to trimming and J lost 4 bases; unmatched junction nucleotides: 5. The CDR3 extends over 13 amino acids. The CDR3: CASNNRGSDTQYF. The CDR3 nucleotides read TGTGCCAGCAACAACAGGGGATCAGATACGCAGTATTTT.

The genes are TRBV3-1 and TRBJ1-1; possible D gene TRBD1, 6 bases. Germline assignment: CDR1 LGHDT and CDR2 YNNKEL (reference sequence). V was shortened by 1 base and J by 4 bases, with 7 bases between the two germline ends. The CDR3 loop spans 13 amino acids. CDR3 in amino acids: CASSQVQGTEAFF. In DNA form, the CDR3 reads TGTGCCAGCAGCCAAGTACAGGGCACTGAAGCTTTCTTT.

This clonotype was detected only a few times. V and J are TRBV6-5 and TRBJ1-3; 9 nucleotides align to TRBD1. The germline V gene encodes CDR1 MNHEY and CDR2 SVGAGI. The CDR3 has 16 residues. With 6 bases clipped from V and 0 bases from J, the junction kept 6 bases outside the gene matches. CDR3: CASRPQGATSGNTIYF. The CDR3 DNA sequence: TGTGCCAGCAGGCCACAGGGGGCGACCTCTGGAAACACCATATATTTT.

This clonotype has a handful of counts. The CDR3 sequence is CASSQFWQEGTDTQYF. The CDR3 DNA follows: TGCGCCAGCAGCCAATTCTGGCAGGAAGGGACAGATACGCAGTATTTT. The rearrangement joins TRBV4-3 to TRBJ2-3; D call uncertain. Germline CDR1 and CDR2: LGHNA and YSLEER. Trimming shortened V by 2 bases and J by 3 bases, and 15 bases separated the two germline ends. The CDR3 sequence is 16 residues long.

This clonotype was seen ten or more times. The missing conserved phenylalanine or tryptophan at the end of this CDR3 makes a read error likely. The chain is built from TRBV28 and TRBJ1-2, with 7 bases lining up with TRBD1. Germline CDR1 reads MDHEN; CDR2 reads SYDVKM. The CDR3 contains 13 residues. V trimming: 6 bases; J trimming: 3 bases; junction bases outside the gene matches: 4. CDR3 in amino acids: CASSSGQDYGYTL. The CDR3 coding sequence is TGTGCCAGCAGCTCCGGACAGGACTATGGCTACACCTTA.

This clonotype has at least ten counts. This sequence joins TRBV4-1 and TRBJ1-3; the D is unclear. With 0 bases removed from V and 9 bases from J, the gap between germline ends came to 27 bases. Germline CDR1 reads MGHRA; CDR2 reads YSYEKL. This CDR3 is 19 amino acids long. CDR3: CASSQEESSLGVGDCTIYF. Here the CDR3 DNA reads TGCGCCAGCAGCCAAGAGGAATCGTCGCTCGGGGTGGGCGATTGCACCATATATTTT.

Many counts were recorded for this clonotype. CDR3 sequence (DNA): TGTGCCGCTAGCCGGGACAGGGGCTACGAGCAGTACTTC. Encoded protein: CAASRDRGYEQYF. The chain carries TRBV10-3 and TRBJ2-7; the match to TRBD1 covers 10 bases. The CDR3 is 13 amino acids. The V segment lost 11 bases and the J segment 3 bases; nucleotides outside the gene matches: 7. Per germline, CDR1 ENHRY and CDR2 SYGVKD.

This clonotype was found a few times. V and J are TRBV4-2 and TRBJ2-2; unclear D gene. V was cut by 0 bases and J by 0 bases, with 8 bases left in between. CDR1 and CDR2 (germline): LGHNA, YNFKEQ. This CDR3 region has 16 residues. The CDR3 sequence: CASSQEDRPNTGELFF. CDR3 DNA: TGTGCCAGCAGCCAAGAGGATAGGCCGAACACCGGGGAGCTGTTTTTT.

The genes are TRBV20-1 and TRBJ1-5, with D maybe TRBD1 (6 bases). The CDR3 consists of 18 residues. Germline lookup yields CDR1 DFQATT and CDR2 SNEGSKA (reference sequence). Deletions cut 3 bases from V and 4 bases from J, with 25 bases between. The CDR3 sequence is CSARAHSGQWGWNQPQHF. CDR3 bases: TGCAGTGCTAGGGCCCACTCAGGACAGTGGGGTTGGAATCAGCCCCAGCATTTT.

This chain connects TRBV3-1 to TRBJ1-6; 7 bases are shared with TRBD1. The CDR3 extends over 12 amino acids. With V trimmed by 5 bases and J by 14 bases, 6 bases remained unmatched. Germline V gene lookup returns CDR1 LGHDT and CDR2 YNNKEL (reference sequence). The CDR3 sequence: CASSLQGWALHF. CDR3 in DNA: TGTGCCAGCAGCTTACAGGGGTGGGCCCTCCACTTT.

This clonotype occurred many times. The chain employs TRBV6-5 and TRBJ1-1, with a weak D call TRBD1 (6 bases). The length of the CDR3 is 16 residues. Deletions cut 6 bases from V and 4 bases from J, with 21 bases between. Germline CDR1 and CDR2: MNHEY and SVGAGI. The CDR3: CASSSLGAGGGTEAFF. The CDR3 DNA is TGTGCCAGCAGCAGCCTTGGGGCGGGGGGCGGCACTGAAGCTTTCTTT.

The table lists this clonotype with a few counts. The chain employs TRBV4-3 and TRBJ2-2; the match to TRBD1 covers 7 bases. V lost 0 bases to trimming and J lost 0 bases; unmatched junction nucleotides: 7. The length of the CDR3 is 18 residues. Germline V gene data show CDR1 as LGHNA and CDR2 as YSLEER. CDR3 in amino acids: CASSQEAPGTANTGELFF. The CDR3, as DNA: TGCGCCAGCAGCCAAGAGGCCCCCGGGACAGCGAACACCGGGGAGCTGTTTTTT.

This clonotype was found many times. The chain carries TRBV27 and TRBJ1-2, with TRBD1 matching 7 bases. This CDR3 comprises 13 residues. The V gene's germline CDR1 is MNHEY and CDR2 SMNVEV (reference sequence). V shed 3 bases, J shed 3 bases, and the junction held 1 base outside the gene matches. The DNA of the CDR3 is TGTGCCAGCAGTTTCGACAGGGACTATGGCTACACCTTC. Amino acid sequence: CASSFDRDYGYTF.

This clonotype was seen more than once but under ten times. CDR3: CASSLASGWVNEQFF. In DNA form, the CDR3 reads TGTGCCAGCAGTTTAGCGTCAGGTTGGGTAAATGAGCAGTTCTTC. The chain links TRBV12-3 or TRBV12-4 to TRBJ2-1; D unresolved. The CDR3 contains 15 residues. V gave up 0 bases and J gave up 7 bases, with 13 bases separating them.

This clonotype occurred a few times. The chain couples TRBV20-1 to TRBJ2-7; D possibly corresponds to TRBD1 (5 bases). This CDR3 has 14 residues. Germline V gives CDR1 DFQATT, CDR2 SNEGSKA (reference sequence). The germline V and J ends were trimmed by 0 bases and 3 bases, with 12 bases remaining between them. Here the CDR3 DNA reads TGCAGTGCTAGAGATGCAGGGAAGGACTACGAGCAGTACTTC. Encoded protein: CSARDAGKDYEQYF.

The chain combines TRBV14 with TRBJ2-1; D not certain. There are 17 residues in the CDR3. Germline CDR1 is SGHDN and CDR2 is FVKESK. Trimming took 0 bases from V and 2 from J, leaving 14 bases between them. The CDR3 coding sequence is TGTGCCAGCAGCCAAGATCGGAACAGTCCCACCTACAATGAGCAGTTCTTC. It translates to CASSQDRNSPTYNEQFF.

Only a few counts were recorded for this clonotype. This sequence joins TRBV5-4 and TRBJ2-4, with a weak D call TRBD2 (6 bases). The V and J ends lost 0 bases and 4 bases respectively, with 11 bases between them. Germline CDR1 and CDR2: SGHNT and YYREEE (reference sequence). This CDR3 comprises 15 residues. Here the CDR3 DNA reads TGTGCCAGCAGCTTGGCCCAGGCGGGGAAAAACATTCAGTACTTC. As protein: CASSLAQAGKNIQYF.

At least ten counts were recorded for this clonotype. The chain employs TRBV6-6 and TRBJ2-5, with D unresolved. This CDR3 region has 14 residues. The V gene lost 8 bases and the J gene lost 1 base, with 14 bases spanning the gap. Germline V gene sequence: CDR1 MNHNY, CDR2 SVGAGI (reference sequence). The CDR3 region has the DNA TGTGCCAGCCGGCACGACCCGGCCCAAGAGACCCAGTACTTC. It encodes CASRHDPAQETQYF.

This clonotype has a count of ten or more. The chain joins TRBV10-2 to TRBJ2-3, with TRBD2 matching over 9 bases. The CDR3 runs to 13 residues. After removal of 11 bases from V and 5 bases from J, the junction contained 8 bases not matched to a gene. CDR1 and CDR2 (germline): WSHSY, SAAADI. The chain's CDR3 is CAGGGGAVDTQYF. DNA of the CDR3: TGCGCCGGAGGCGGGGGGGCTGTAGATACGCAGTATTTT.